This passage covers 26 T cell receptor beta chains from one sample sequenced in a study of cytomegalovirus exposure and HLA in healthy donors. The study ran its PCR with 60 Vbeta and 13 Jbeta primers. Repertoires were generated with immunoSEQ multiplex PCR, while TCRdb's copy carries only in-frame clones and drops some. The sample holds 95,000 to 150,000 clones, roughly 80% seen once. Sequencing used PBMCs. The receptors derive from a man younger than 45 in good health and CMV-seronegative.

The chain uses TRBV6-6 and TRBJ2-7; D is uncertain. This CDR3 is built from 13 residues. The germline CDR1 and CDR2 sequences are MNHNY and SVGAGI (reference sequence). Between the trimmed V and J ends, which lost 6 bases and 0 bases, there was a span of 9 bases. The CDR3 is CASRGQASYEQYF. CDR3 nucleotides: TGTGCCAGCAGAGGTCAGGCCTCCTACGAGCAGTACTTC.

This chain links TRBV5-6 with TRBJ2-7; 7 nucleotides align to TRBD2. This CDR3 region has 16 residues. CDR1 and CDR2 from the germline V gene are SGHDT and YYEEEE. V lost 4 bases and J lost 0; bases outside the gene matches: 10. The CDR3 loop is CASSPGGGTVSYEQYF. DNA for the CDR3: TGTGCCAGCAGCCCTGGGGGGGGGACGGTCTCCTACGAGCAGTACTTC.

The V and J genes are TRBV27 and TRBJ2-3; 11 bases map to TRBD2. This CDR3 contains 20 residues. Germline-derived CDR1 and CDR2 are MNHEY and SMNVEV (reference sequence). V gave up 4 bases and J gave up 0 bases; unmatched junction bases: 15. The chain's CDR3 is CASSSPGIAGGHKSTDTQYF. Written as DNA, the CDR3 is TGTGCCAGCAGTTCCCCAGGAATAGCGGGGGGGCATAAAAGCACAGATACGCAGTATTTT.

This chain connects TRBV10-3 to TRBJ2-7, with 9 bases matching TRBD1. The V and J ends lost 0 bases and 3 bases, in that order; junction bases with no gene match: 3. Germline-derived CDR1 and CDR2 are ENHRY and SYGVKD. This CDR3 comprises 15 residues. CDR3 in amino acids: CAISESRTGDYEQYF. CDR3 DNA sequence: TGTGCCATCAGTGAGTCCAGGACAGGGGACTACGAGCAGTACTTC.

The rearrangement uses TRBV2 and TRBJ2-3, with 7 bases aligning to TRBD1. V gave up 5 bases and J gave up 4 bases; unmatched junction bases: 12. This CDR3 has 16 residues. CDR1 is SNHLY, CDR2 FYNNEI, per germline. The CDR3 protein is CASSPTFHRGSDTQYF. In nucleotides, the CDR3 is TGTGCCAGCAGTCCAACATTCCACAGGGGCTCAGATACGCAGTATTTT.

This chain joins TRBV14 and TRBJ1-1; D possibly corresponds to TRBD1 (6 bases). Trimming stripped 2 bases from V and 0 bases from J, with 16 bases between. The CDR3 contains 17 residues. Per germline, CDR1 SGHDN and CDR2 FVKESK. The CDR3 loop is CASSQIRGGLLNTEAFF. In DNA form, the CDR3 reads TGTGCCAGCAGCCAAATTCGGGGGGGGCTTTTGAACACTGAAGCTTTCTTT.

The chain links TRBV6-5 to TRBJ2-3; D not resolved. The germline CDR1 and CDR2 sequences are MNHEY and SVGAGI. The CDR3 covers 13 residues. V was shortened by 2 bases and J by 10 bases, with 13 bases between the two germline ends. CDR3 DNA: TGTGCCAGCAGTTACGCCCGTTTAGAGCCGCAGTATTTT. It translates to CASSYARLEPQYF.

This chain joins TRBV5-1 and TRBJ1-2; TRBD1 matches at 7 bases. The CDR3 sequence is 16 residues long. Germline trimming cut 1 base from V and 0 bases from J; bases unmatched to any gene: 6. Germline V CDR1 and CDR2: SGHRS, YFSETQ. In DNA, the CDR3 is TGCGCCAGCAGCTTGCAGTCGGGACAGTCTAACTATGGCTACACCTTC. Its protein product is CASSLQSGQSNYGYTF.

The V gene is TRBV9, the J gene TRBJ2-3; TRBD2 matches at 9 bases. With V trimmed by 3 bases and J by 3 bases, 8 bases remained unmatched. This CDR3 contains 16 residues. The germline V gene has CDR1 SGDLS and CDR2 YYNGEE. The CDR3 sequence: CASSARGGGQTDTQYF. Written as DNA, the CDR3 is TGTGCCAGCAGCGCGCGCGGGGGGGGACAAACAGATACGCAGTATTTT.

V is TRBV6-5 and J is TRBJ1-2; the match to TRBD1 covers 10 bases. Trimming removed 4 bases from V and 4 bases from J; junction bases left unmatched: 9. Per germline, CDR1 MNHEY and CDR2 SVGAGI. The CDR3 is 16 residues long. Here the CDR3 DNA reads TGTGCCAGCAGTTCCACCGGGACAGGGGTGTTCTATGGCTACACCTTC. This sequence encodes CASSSTGTGVFYGYTF.

This clone has just one count. The chain has TRBV5-4 and TRBJ2-7; D is perhaps TRBD2 (8 bases). V lost 4 bases and J lost 3, with 29 bases in between. The CDR3 totals 19 residues. CDR1 and CDR2 (germline): SGHNT, YYREEE (reference sequence). The chain's CDR3 is CASSRGGLRDRNSGYEQYF. The CDR3 bases are TGTGCCAGCAGCCGGGGGGGGCTCCGGGACAGAAACTCGGGCTACGAGCAGTACTTC.

CDR3 region: CASSGGQRGPWEQYF. The CDR3 DNA reads TGTGCCAGCAGCGGGGGCCAGCGGGGCCCTTGGGAGCAGTACTTC. The chain employs TRBV9 and TRBJ2-7, with TRBD2 matching 7 bases. Germline V gene data show CDR1 as SGDLS and CDR2 as YYNGEE. Trimming cost V 3 bases and J 7 bases; bases outside gene matches: 13. CDR3 length: 15 residues.

The rearrangement joins TRBV30 to TRBJ2-1; 7 bases match TRBD2. Germline CDR1 is GTSNPN and CDR2 is SVGIG (reference sequence). This CDR3 is built from 14 residues. The trim removed 2 bases at V and 4 bases at J, leaving 5 bases unmatched. CDR3 DNA: TGTGCCTGGAGTCGGAGCGGGGCATACAATGAGCAGTTCTTC. Its translation: CAWSRSGAYNEQFF.

The rearrangement uses TRBV25-1 and TRBJ1-4; D unresolved. The CDR3 is made up of 15 amino acids. Germline CDR1 reads MGHDK; CDR2 reads SYGVNS. Trimming removed 5 bases at V and 5 bases at J, with 15 bases between. The CDR3 spells CASSLTAGKNEKLFF. CDR3 in DNA: TGTGCCAGCAGTCTCACGGCAGGCAAAAATGAAAAACTGTTTTTT.

The J gene is TRBJ1-4, the V gene TRBV28; 8 bases line up with TRBD1. The germline CDR1 and CDR2 sequences are MDHEN and SYDVKM. There are 14 residues in the CDR3. V shed 6 bases, J shed 8 bases, and the junction held 8 bases outside the gene matches. The CDR3: CASSWTGSREKLFF. The CDR3 bases are TGTGCCAGCAGCTGGACAGGGAGTAGAGAAAAACTGTTTTTT.

V is TRBV27 and J is TRBJ1-1; perhaps TRBD1 as D (5 bases). V lost 5 bases and J 2 bases, leaving 15 bases between the germline ends. CDR1 and CDR2 from the germline V gene are MNHEY and SMNVEV (reference sequence). This CDR3 comprises 15 residues. CDR3 in amino acids: CASSPRSQGNTEAFF. CDR3 nucleotide sequence: TGTGCCAGCAGTCCTCGATCGCAGGGTAACACTGAAGCTTTCTTT.

The CDR3 DNA reads TGTGCCAGTAGTATAAAAGGTGGAGGGCTTCAGCCCCAGCATTTT. Translated: CASSIKGGGLQPQHF. This sequence joins TRBV19 and TRBJ1-5; no clear D gene. The V end lost 2 bases, the J end lost 6 bases, and 14 bases lay between the germline ends. The V gene's germline CDR1 is LNHDA and CDR2 SQIVND (reference sequence). This CDR3 has 15 amino acids. The full variable domain, with the rest looked up from reference TRBV19 and TRBJ1-5, is DGGITQSPKYLFRKEGQNVTLSCEQNLNHDAMYWYRQDPGQGLRLIYYSQIVNDFQKGDIAEGYSVSREKKESFPLTVTSAQKNPTAFYLCASSIKGGGLQPQHFGDGTRLSIL.

This chain links TRBV2 with TRBJ1-4; tentative D call: TRBD1 (5 bases). V was clipped by 2 bases and J by 8 bases, with 15 bases between them. CDR1 and CDR2 from the germline V gene are SNHLY and FYNNEI. The CDR3 is made up of 15 amino acids. The CDR3 DNA reads TGTGCCAGCAGTGAAACGGGGACTCTGGGCGAAAAACTGTTTTTT. This codes for CASSETGTLGEKLFF.

This chain links TRBV6-5 with TRBJ1-2; 7 bases are a match to TRBD1. The ends lost 5 bases at V and 8 bases at J; junction bases unmatched: 8. Germline CDR1 reads MNHEY; CDR2 reads SVGAGI. CDR3 length equals 13 residues. CDR3 DNA: TGTGCCAGCAGTAAAACAGGGGAGGACGGCTACACCTTC. This sequence encodes CASSKTGEDGYTF.

The V call is TRBV6-6, the J call TRBJ2-7; maybe TRBD1 (6 bases). The CDR3 is 15 residues long. The V end lost 1 base, the J end lost 2 bases, and 12 bases lay between the germline ends. Germline CDR1 reads MNHNY; CDR2 reads SVGAGI (reference sequence). CDR3 coding DNA: TGTGCCAGCAGTTACTATCGACAGGAGCCCTACGAGCAGTACTTC. This sequence encodes CASSYYRQEPYEQYF.

The rearrangement joins TRBV28 to TRBJ2-2, with TRBD2 as a possible D gene (5 bases). CDR3 size: 19 residues. Trimming removed 4 bases at V and 5 bases at J, with 26 bases between. CDR1 is MDHEN, CDR2 SYDVKM, per germline. The CDR3 protein is CASSSTKFPLRTGTGELFF. CDR3 nucleotides: TGTGCCAGCAGTTCCACTAAATTCCCCCTACGGACGGGAACCGGGGAGCTGTTTTTT.

A remark on this clone: Other DNA sequences of this sample code for an identical CDR3. The chain combines TRBV4-2 with TRBJ2-2, with 7 bases fitting TRBD2. The germline V gene encodes CDR1 LGHNA and CDR2 YNFKEQ. The ends lost 1 base at V and 4 bases at J; junction bases unmatched: 9. CDR3 length equals 17 residues. The CDR3 DNA reads TGTGCCAGCAGCCAAGTTGAATTGGCGGGGGTCACCGGGGAGCTGTTTTTT. This translates into CASSQVELAGVTGELFF.

The chain joins TRBV7-6 to TRBJ2-1, with D possibly matching TRBD2 (6 bases). The germline V and J ends were trimmed by 3 bases and 0 bases, with 15 bases remaining between them. This CDR3 region has 17 residues. The germline V gene has CDR1 SGHVS and CDR2 FNYEAQ. CDR3 protein: CASSLFVAGSSYNEQFF. The CDR3 DNA is TGTGCCAGCAGCTTGTTCGTGGCGGGGAGCTCCTACAATGAGCAGTTCTTC.

The CDR3 coding sequence is TGTGCCAGCAGGAACCGACAGGGGGCCTTCTACGAGCAGTACTTC. Translated: CASRNRQGAFYEQYF. V gene TRBV6-1 combines with J gene TRBJ2-7; 10 nucleotides match TRBD1. The CDR3 is made up of 15 amino acids. The V segment lost 6 bases and the J segment 3 bases; nucleotides outside the gene matches: 8. Germline lookup yields CDR1 MNHNS and CDR2 SASEGT.

The rearrangement uses TRBV4-1 and TRBJ2-7, with TRBD1 matching 9 bases. The junction had 6 bases not matched to a gene; V was cut back by 4 bases and J by 2 bases. The germline V gene has CDR1 MGHRA and CDR2 YSYEKL. The CDR3 totals 15 residues. CDR3 in amino acids: CASSLRDRDTYEQYF. CDR3 coding DNA: TGCGCCAGCAGCCTCCGGGACAGGGATACCTACGAGCAGTACTTC.

The chain is built from TRBV7-8 and TRBJ2-7; maybe TRBD1 (5 bases). The germline gives CDR1 SGHVS, CDR2 FQNEAQ. The CDR3 is made up of 13 amino acids. Trimming removed 7 bases at V and 4 bases at J, with 14 bases between. Written as DNA, the CDR3 is TGTGCCAGCAACCACAGGCAGGCTTACGAGCAGTACTTC. Its translation: CASNHRQAYEQYF.